Each of the 10 T cell receptor beta chains below was sequenced from the same sample in a study of tumor-infiltrating lymphocytes in primary liver carcinoma. Total RNA (around 0.45 ug) served as template for TCR beta cDNA synthesis primed by a constant-region primer. A slightly modified ARM-PCR protocol with three nested multiplex PCR rounds produced these TCR beta libraries. Amplification in the first two PCR rounds was performed using TRBV1-TRBV30 forward primers and a C-beta reverse primer for 10 cycles each. TCRdb reanalysed the multiplex PCR reads using MiXCR and keeps one entry per CDR3 protein. Among about 99,000 distinct CDR3 sequences, about three quarters were seen once, and the ten largest hold about 9.2%. Co-extracted RNA and DNA came from 20-30 mg of unsorted bulk tissue. Source material: liver tumor tissue from sampling region 5. Subset indicated: tumor region T5, tumor centre. These TCRs come from a woman aged 55-75 years with primary liver carcinoma and hepatitis B virus infection.

Concerning this clonotype: A much larger clone lies a single base off, so this may be a read error. This chain uses TRBV5-6 with TRBJ2-3; D is unclear. This CDR3 region has 14 residues. Germline CDR1 is SGHDT and CDR2 is YYEEEE. Trimming left V 2 bases short and J 0 bases short, with 7 bases between. CDR3 loop: CASSFDLSTDTQYF. Here the CDR3 DNA reads TGTGCCAGCAGCTTTGATCTGAGCACAGATACGCAGTATTTT. The variable domain in full, with the rest retrieved from reference TRBV5-6 and TRBJ2-3, is DAGVTQSPTHLIKTRGQQVTLRCSPKSGHDTVSWYQQALGQGPQFIFQYYEEEERQRGNFPDRFSGHQFPNYSSELNVNALLLGDSALYLCASSFDLSTDTQYFGPGTRLTVL.

In the case of this clonotype: The junction and the germline gene differ at one end; a read error may be behind it. The DNA for the CDR3 is TGTGCCGGCAGCCAAGCAGGGGAGGGGGCTGGCTCCACCTTC. It encodes CAGSQAGEGAGSTF. The chain combines TRBV4-2 with TRBJ1-2; 7 bases align to TRBD1. Germline V gene lookup returns CDR1 LGHNA and CDR2 YNFKEQ. The CDR3 contains 14 residues.

With respect to this clonotype: The germline gene is not matched at one end of the junction; a read error may be the cause. This chain joins TRBV11-2 and TRBJ2-1; D is perhaps TRBD2 (5 bases). CDR1 is SGHAT, CDR2 FQNNGV, per germline. The CDR3 is made up of 15 amino acids. The CDR3 sequence is CASSSPERDYDEHFF. DNA of the CDR3: TGTGCCAGCAGCTCTCCGGAACGCGACTACGATGAGCACTTCTTC. Together with reference TRBV11-2 and TRBJ2-1, the CDR3 gives the full variable domain: EAGVAQSPRYKIIEKRQSVAFWCNPISGHATLYWYQQILGQGPKLLIQFQNNGVVDDSQLPKDRFSAERLKGVDSTLKIQPAKLEDSAVYLCASSSPERDYDEHFFGPGTRLTVL.

Regarding this clonotype: Relative to the germline gene, one junction end is altered; a read error may explain this. The chain links TRBV29-1 to TRBJ2-7; D perhaps matches TRBD2 (6 bases). Germline CDR1 reads SQVTM; CDR2 reads ANQGSEA. The CDR3 totals 11 residues. The CDR3 is CSLGTPYEQYF. CDR3 nucleotide sequence: TGCAGCCTCGGGACTCCCTACGAGCAATACTTC.

Turning to this clonotype: The germline gene is not matched at one end of the junction; a read error may be the cause. The rearrangement uses TRBV28 and TRBJ1-5, with D perhaps TRBD1 (6 bases). CDR3 length: 15 residues. Looked up from germline, CDR1 is MDHEN and CDR2 is SYDVKM. The CDR3, as DNA: TGTGCCAGCAGTTTGGCCGGGTCAGGGGTTCAGGCCCAGCATTTT. Its protein product is CASSLAGSGVQAQHF. Drawing the rest from reference TRBV28 and TRBJ1-5, the complete variable domain is DVKVTQSSRYLVKRTGEKVFLECVQDMDHENMFWYRQDPGLGLRLIYFSYDVKMKEKGDIPEGYSVSREKKERFSLILESASTNQTSMYLCASSLAGSGVQAQHFGDGTRLSIL.

The chain employs TRBV28 and TRBJ1-2; D is unclear. V lost 4 bases and J lost 12, with 18 bases in between. Germline lookup yields CDR1 MDHEN and CDR2 SYDVKM. The CDR3 totals 13 residues. The CDR3 protein is CASSSGPWGDHTF. The DNA of the CDR3 is TGTGCCAGCAGTTCCGGACCCTGGGGTGACCACACCTTC.

This clonotype was observed many times. The chain combines TRBV7-3 with TRBJ2-1, with D unresolved. The V gene's germline CDR1 is SGHTA and CDR2 FQGTGA. CDR3 size: 12 residues. The V gene lost 6 bases and the J gene lost 6 bases, with 9 bases spanning the gap. In nucleotides, the CDR3 is TGTGCCAGCAGATCTGACTCCAATGAGCAGTTCTTC. Translation gives CASRSDSNEQFF.

This clonotype was detected a few times. The chain uses TRBV5-1 and TRBJ2-7, with TRBD2 identical over 7 bases. Germline assignment: CDR1 SGHRS and CDR2 YFSETQ. This CDR3 region has 15 residues. The J segment lost 4 bases and the V segment lost 6 bases, leaving 13 bases of the junction unmatched. The CDR3, as DNA: TGCGCCAGCAAGACTACCGGGACTACCCCATACGAGCAGTACTTC. Translation gives CASKTTGTTPYEQYF.

This clonotype was observed a few times. V usage is TRBV28 and J usage is TRBJ2-1; possible D gene TRBD1, 6 bases. CDR1 MDHEN and CDR2 SYDVKM come from the germline V gene. The V gene lost 5 bases and the J gene lost 3 bases, with 14 bases spanning the gap. This CDR3 has 15 residues. In DNA, the CDR3 is TGTGCCAGCAGTCCACGGACAGCTAACTACAATGAGCAGTTCTTC. Translation gives CASSPRTANYNEQFF. The whole variable domain, filled in from reference TRBV28 and TRBJ2-1, reads DVKVTQSSRYLVKRTGEKVFLECVQDMDHENMFWYRQDPGLGLRLIYFSYDVKMKEKGDIPEGYSVSREKKERFSLILESASTNQTSMYLCASSPRTANYNEQFFGPGTRLTVL.

In regard to this clonotype: Possible read error: a much larger clone is one base away. The rearrangement links TRBV5-1 to TRBJ2-5; no firm D call. Germline loops: CDR1 SGHRS, CDR2 YFSETQ. The CDR3 is 12 amino acids. In DNA form, the CDR3 reads TGCGTCAGCAGCTTGACTTCAGAGACCCAGTACTTC. Amino acids: CVSSLTSETQYF.